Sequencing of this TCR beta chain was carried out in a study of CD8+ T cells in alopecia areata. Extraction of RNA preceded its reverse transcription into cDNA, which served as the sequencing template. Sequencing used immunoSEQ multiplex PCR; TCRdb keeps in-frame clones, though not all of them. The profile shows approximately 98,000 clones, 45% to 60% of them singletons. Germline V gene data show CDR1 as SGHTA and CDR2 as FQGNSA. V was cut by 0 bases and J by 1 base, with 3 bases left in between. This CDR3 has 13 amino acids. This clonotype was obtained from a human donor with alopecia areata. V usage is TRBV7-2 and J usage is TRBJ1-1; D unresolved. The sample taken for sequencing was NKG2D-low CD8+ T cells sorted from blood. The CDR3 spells CASSLAANTEAFF. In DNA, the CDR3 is TGTGCCAGCAGCTTAGCGGCGAACACTGAAGCTTTCTTT.